The T cell receptor (beta chain) under discussion was sequenced for a study of blood T cell repertoires in COVID-19. Background on the study: There were acute and convalescent COVID-19 samples, and they came from the United States, Italy and Spain. Sources were T cells, B-cell-depleted T cells, or PBMCs; the material itself was cDNA or gDNA.

The V gene lost 2 bases and the J gene lost 8 bases, with 16 bases spanning the gap. In germline, CDR1 is MNHNS, CDR2 SASEGT. The CDR3 length is 16 residues. This clone was picked up many times. In the authors' methods: Scientists estimated how many nucleated cells there were by amplifying reference gene primers. The protocol was immunoSEQ multiplex PCR, while the TCRdb copy is restricted to in-frame clones and leaves out a portion. For V, J and clone size, that table is used; D and trimming come from the DNA. The sample lists 200,000 or so clones, roughly 87% occurring once. The receptor comes from a woman in her thirties or forties with acute or convalescent COVID-19. Sequencing used peripheral blood. The genes are TRBV6-1 and TRBJ1-6, with D possibly TRBD1 on 5 matching bases. This chain's CDR3 is CASSELTPGYHSPLHF. CDR3 nucleotide sequence: TGTGCCAGCAGTGAACTAACGCCAGGGTATCATTCACCCCTCCACTTT.